This TCR beta chain appears in the sequencing data of a study of early T cells in non-severe SARS-CoV-2 infection. Overall study context: Bulk RNA isolated from unsorted whole blood underwent sequencing; chains were not paired.

General study results and limits: Reliance on VDJdb matching favored anti-spike CD8 responses; private and CD4 specificities were missed.

Each cDNA molecule carried a unique molecular identifier. A single record per CDR3 protein comes from TCRdb applying MiXCR to the 5' RACE reads. The repertoire holds some 36,000 distinct CDR3 sequences, with less than 8% as singletons. This clonotype has ten or more counts. Its antigen remains unidentified. V lost 1 base, J lost 10 bases, and 5 bases lay in between. The CDR3 totals 12 residues. Looked up from germline, CDR1 is SGHVS and CDR2 is FQNEAQ. This rearrangement joins TRBV7-8 to TRBJ1-6; D may be TRBD1 (5 bases). The TCR originated in an adult who was a healthcare worker with PCR-confirmed SARS-CoV-2 infection or an uninfected control (not recorded which). The source was whole blood, collected at baseline. CDR3 region: CASSLGGSPLHF. The DNA of the CDR3 is TGTGCCAGCAGCTTAGGGGGCTCACCCCTCCACTTT.